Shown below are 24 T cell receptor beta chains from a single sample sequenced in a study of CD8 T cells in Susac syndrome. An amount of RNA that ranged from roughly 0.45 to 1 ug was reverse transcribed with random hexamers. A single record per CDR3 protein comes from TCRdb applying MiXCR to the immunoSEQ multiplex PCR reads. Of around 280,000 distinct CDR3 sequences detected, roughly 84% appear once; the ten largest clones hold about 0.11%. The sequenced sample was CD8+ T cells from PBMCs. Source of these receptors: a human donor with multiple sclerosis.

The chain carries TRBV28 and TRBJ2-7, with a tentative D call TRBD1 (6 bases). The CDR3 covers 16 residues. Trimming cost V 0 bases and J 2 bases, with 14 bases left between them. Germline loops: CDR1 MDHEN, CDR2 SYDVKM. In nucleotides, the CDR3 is TGTGCCAGCAGTTTATGGGGGGCGACAGGCCCCTACGAGCAGTACTTC. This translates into CASSLWGATGPYEQYF.

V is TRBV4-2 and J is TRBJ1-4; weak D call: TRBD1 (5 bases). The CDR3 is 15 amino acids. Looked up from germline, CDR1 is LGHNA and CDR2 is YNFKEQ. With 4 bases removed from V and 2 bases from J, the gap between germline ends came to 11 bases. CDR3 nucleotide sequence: TGTGCCAGCAGCCGCATGGGGGGGACTAATGAAAAACTGTTTTTT. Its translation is CASSRMGGTNEKLFF.

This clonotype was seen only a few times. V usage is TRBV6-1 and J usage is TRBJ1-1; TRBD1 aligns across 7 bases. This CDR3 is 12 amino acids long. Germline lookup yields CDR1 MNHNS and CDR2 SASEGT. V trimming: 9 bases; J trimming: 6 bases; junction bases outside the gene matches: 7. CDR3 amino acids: CASRQGSAEAFF. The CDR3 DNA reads TGTGCCAGTCGACAGGGCTCCGCTGAAGCTTTCTTT.

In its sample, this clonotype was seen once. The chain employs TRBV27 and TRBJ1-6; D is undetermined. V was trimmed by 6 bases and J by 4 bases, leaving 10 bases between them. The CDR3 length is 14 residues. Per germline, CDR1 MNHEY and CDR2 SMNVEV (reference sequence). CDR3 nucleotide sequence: TGTGCCAGCAGCCCGGGCCAATATAATTCACCCCTCCACTTT. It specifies CASSPGQYNSPLHF.

CDR3 residues: CSARDLAGGNYEQYF. The CDR3 bases are TGCAGTGCTAGAGATCTAGCGGGAGGGAACTACGAGCAGTACTTC. This chain uses TRBV20-1 with TRBJ2-7, with 12 bases matching TRBD2. The CDR3 spans 15 residues. V dropped 0 bases and J dropped 3; count of bases not matched to a gene: 3. Germline-derived CDR1 and CDR2 are DFQATT and SNEGSKA (reference sequence).

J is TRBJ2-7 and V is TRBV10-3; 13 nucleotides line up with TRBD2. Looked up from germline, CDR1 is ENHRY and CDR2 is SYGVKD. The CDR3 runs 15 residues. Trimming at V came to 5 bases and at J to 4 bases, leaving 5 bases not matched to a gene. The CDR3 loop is CAISYGTSGNYEQYF. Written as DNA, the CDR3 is TGTGCCATCAGTTACGGGACTAGCGGGAATTACGAGCAGTACTTC.

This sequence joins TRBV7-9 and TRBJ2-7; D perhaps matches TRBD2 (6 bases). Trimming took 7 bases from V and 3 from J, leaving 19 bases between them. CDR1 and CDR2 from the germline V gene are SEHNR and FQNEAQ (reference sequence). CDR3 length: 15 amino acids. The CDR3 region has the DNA TGTGCCAGCAACCAGCTCGATAGCGGACGCTACGAGCAGTACTTC. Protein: CASNQLDSGRYEQYF.

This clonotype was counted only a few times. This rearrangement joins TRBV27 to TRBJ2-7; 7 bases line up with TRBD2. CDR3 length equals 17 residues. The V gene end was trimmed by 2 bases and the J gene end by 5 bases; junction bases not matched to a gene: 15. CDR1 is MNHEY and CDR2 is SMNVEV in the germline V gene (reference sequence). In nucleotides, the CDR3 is TGTGCCAGCAGTTTACAGCTACCAGCGGGGAAGAGGGACGAGCAGTACTTC. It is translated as CASSLQLPAGKRDEQYF.

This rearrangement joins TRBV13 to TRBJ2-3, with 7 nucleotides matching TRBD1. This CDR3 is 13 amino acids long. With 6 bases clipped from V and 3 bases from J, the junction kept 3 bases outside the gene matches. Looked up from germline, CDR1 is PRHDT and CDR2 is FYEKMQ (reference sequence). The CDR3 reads CASSNRGTDTQYF. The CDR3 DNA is TGTGCCAGCAGTAACAGGGGAACAGATACGCAGTATTTT.

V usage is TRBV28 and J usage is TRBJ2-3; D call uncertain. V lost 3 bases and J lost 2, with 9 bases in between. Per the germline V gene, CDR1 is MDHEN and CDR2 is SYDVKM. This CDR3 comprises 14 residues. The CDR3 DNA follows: TGTGCCAGCAGTTTGGGCAGCCTCACAGATACGCAGTATTTT. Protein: CASSLGSLTDTQYF.

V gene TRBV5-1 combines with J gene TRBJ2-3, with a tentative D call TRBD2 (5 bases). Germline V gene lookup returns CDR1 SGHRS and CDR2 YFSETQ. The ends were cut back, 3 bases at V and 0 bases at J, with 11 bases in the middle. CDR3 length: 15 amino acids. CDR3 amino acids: CASSSGIISTDTQYF. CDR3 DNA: TGCGCCAGCAGCTCCGGGATCATTAGCACAGATACGCAGTATTTT.

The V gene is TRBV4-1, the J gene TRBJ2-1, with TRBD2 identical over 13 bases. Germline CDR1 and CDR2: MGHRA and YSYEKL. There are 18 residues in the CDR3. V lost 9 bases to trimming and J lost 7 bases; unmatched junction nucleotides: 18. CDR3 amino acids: CASVPLAGGCPLRNEQFF. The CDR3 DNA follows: TGCGCCAGTGTCCCACTAGCGGGAGGGTGCCCCCTAAGGAATGAGCAGTTCTTC.

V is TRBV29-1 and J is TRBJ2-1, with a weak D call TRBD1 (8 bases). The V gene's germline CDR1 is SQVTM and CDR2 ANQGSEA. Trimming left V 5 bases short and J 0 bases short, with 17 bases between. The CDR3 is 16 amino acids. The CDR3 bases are TGCAGCGTTCAGGGGGCAGCGGGGAGCTCCTACAATGAGCAGTTCTTC. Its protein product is CSVQGAAGSSYNEQFF.

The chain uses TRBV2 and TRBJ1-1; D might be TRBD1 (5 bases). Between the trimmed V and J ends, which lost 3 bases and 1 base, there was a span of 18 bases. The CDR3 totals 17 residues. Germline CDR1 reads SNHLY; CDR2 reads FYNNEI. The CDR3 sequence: CASSDTGAIGTNTEAFF. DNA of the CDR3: TGTGCCAGCAGTGATACCGGGGCCATCGGGACGAACACTGAAGCTTTCTTT. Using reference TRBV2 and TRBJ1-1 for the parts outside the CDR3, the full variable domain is EPEVTQTPSHQVTQMGQEVILRCVPISNHLYFYWYRQILGQKVEFLVSFYNNEISEKSEIFDDQFSVERPDGSNFTLKIRSTKLEDSAMYFCASSDTGAIGTNTEAFFGQGTRLTVV.

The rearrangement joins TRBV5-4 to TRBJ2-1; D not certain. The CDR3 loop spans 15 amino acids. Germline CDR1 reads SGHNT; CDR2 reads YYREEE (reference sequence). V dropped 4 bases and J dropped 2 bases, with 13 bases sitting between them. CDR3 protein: CASSTDQRTYNEQFF. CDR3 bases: TGTGCCAGCAGCACGGACCAGAGGACCTACAATGAGCAGTTCTTC. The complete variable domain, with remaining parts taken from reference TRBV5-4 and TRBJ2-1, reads ETGVTQSPTHLIKTRGQQVTLRCSSQSGHNTVSWYQQALGQGPQFIFQYYREEENGRGNFPPRFSGLQFPNYSSELNVNALELDDSALYLCASSTDQRTYNEQFFGPGTRLTVL.

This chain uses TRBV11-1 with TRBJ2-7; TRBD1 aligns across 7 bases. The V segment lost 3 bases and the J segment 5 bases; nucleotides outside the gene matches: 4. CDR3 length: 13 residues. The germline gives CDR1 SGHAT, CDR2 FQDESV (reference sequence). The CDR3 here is CASSFGQGDEQYF. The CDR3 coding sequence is TGTGCCAGCAGCTTTGGCCAGGGGGACGAGCAGTACTTC.

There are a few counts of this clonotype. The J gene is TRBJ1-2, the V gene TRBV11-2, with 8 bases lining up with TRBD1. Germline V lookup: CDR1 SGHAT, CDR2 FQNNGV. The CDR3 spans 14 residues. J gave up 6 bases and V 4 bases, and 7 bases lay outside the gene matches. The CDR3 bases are TGTGCCAGCAGCTCCCGCAGGGGGCGTGATGGCTACACCTTC. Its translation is CASSSRRGRDGYTF.

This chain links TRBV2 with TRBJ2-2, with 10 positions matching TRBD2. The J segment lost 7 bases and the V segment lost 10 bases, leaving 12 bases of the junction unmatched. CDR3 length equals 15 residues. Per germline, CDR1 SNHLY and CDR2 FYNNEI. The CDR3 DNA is TGTGCCACGAGAGTCAGCGGGAGGGCCTTCGGGGAGCTGTTTTTT. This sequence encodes CATRVSGRAFGELFF.

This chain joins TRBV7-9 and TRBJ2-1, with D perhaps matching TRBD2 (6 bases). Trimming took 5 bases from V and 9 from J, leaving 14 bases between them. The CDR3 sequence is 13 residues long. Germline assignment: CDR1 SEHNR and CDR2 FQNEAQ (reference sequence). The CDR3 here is CASSARTSIEQFF. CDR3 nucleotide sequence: TGTGCCAGCAGCGCCCGAACTAGCATTGAGCAGTTCTTC.

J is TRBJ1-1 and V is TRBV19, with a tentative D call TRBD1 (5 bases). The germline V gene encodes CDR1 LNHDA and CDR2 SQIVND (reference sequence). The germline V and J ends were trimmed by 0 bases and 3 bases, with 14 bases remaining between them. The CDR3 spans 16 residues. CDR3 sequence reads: CASSIDRGSPHTEAFF. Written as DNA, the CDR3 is TGTGCCAGTAGTATAGATCGGGGGTCTCCGCACACTGAAGCTTTCTTT. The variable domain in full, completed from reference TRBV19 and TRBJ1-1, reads DGGITQSPKYLFRKEGQNVTLSCEQNLNHDAMYWYRQDPGQGLRLIYYSQIVNDFQKGDIAEGYSVSREKKESFPLTVTSAQKNPTAFYLCASSIDRGSPHTEAFFGQGTRLTVV.

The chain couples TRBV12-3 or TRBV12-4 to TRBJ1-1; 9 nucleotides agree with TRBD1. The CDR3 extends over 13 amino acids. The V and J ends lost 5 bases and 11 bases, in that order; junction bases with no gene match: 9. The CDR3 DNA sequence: TGTGCCAGCAGTCCAGACAGGGGGAACGAGGCTTTCTTT. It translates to CASSPDRGNEAFF.

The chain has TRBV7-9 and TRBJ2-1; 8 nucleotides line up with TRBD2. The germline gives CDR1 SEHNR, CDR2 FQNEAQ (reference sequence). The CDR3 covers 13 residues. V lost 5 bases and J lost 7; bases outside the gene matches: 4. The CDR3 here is CASSGTRANEQFF. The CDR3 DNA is TGTGCCAGCAGCGGGACTAGAGCAAATGAGCAGTTCTTC.

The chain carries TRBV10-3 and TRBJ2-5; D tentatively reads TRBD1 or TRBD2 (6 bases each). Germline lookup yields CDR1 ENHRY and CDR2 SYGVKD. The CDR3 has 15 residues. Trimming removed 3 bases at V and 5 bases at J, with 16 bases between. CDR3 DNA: TGTGCCATCAGTGACCCAGGGGACTTGGGGGAGACCCAGTACTTC. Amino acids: CAISDPGDLGETQYF.

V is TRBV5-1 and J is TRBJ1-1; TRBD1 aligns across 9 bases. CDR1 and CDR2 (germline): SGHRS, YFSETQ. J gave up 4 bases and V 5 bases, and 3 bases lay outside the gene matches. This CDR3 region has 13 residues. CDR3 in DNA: TGCGCCAGCAGTCAACAGGGGGCCACTGAAGCTTTCTTT. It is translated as CASSQQGATEAFF.